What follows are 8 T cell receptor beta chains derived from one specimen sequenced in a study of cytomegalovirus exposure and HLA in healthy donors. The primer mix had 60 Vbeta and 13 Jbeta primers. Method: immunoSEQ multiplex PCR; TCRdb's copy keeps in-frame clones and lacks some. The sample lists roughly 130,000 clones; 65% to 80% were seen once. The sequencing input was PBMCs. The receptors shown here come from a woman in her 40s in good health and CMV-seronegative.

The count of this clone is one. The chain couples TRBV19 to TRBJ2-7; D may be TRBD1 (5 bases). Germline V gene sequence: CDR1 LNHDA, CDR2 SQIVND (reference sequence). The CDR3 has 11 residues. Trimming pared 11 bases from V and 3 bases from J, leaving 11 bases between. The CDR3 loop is CAAGQHYEQYF. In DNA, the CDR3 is TGTGCCGCCGGACAACACTACGAGCAGTACTTC.

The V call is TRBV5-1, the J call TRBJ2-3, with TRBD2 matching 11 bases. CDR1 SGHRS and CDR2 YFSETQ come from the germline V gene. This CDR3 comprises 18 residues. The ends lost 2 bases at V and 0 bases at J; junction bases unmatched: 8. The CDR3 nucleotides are TGCGCCAGCAGCTTAGGGCTAGCGGGAGGCTTGAGCACAGATACGCAGTATTTT. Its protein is CASSLGLAGGLSTDTQYF.

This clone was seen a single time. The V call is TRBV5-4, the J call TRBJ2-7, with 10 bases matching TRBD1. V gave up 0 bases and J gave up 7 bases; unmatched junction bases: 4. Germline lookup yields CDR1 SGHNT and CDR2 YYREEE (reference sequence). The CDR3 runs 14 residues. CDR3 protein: CASSLGTGGKEQYF. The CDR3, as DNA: TGTGCCAGCAGCTTGGGGACAGGGGGGAAGGAGCAGTACTTC.

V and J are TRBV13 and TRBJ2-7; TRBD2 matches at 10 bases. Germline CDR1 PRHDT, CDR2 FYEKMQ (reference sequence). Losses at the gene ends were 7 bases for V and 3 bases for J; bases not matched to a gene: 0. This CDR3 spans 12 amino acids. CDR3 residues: CASKREGYEQYF. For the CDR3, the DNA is TGTGCCAGCAAGCGGGAGGGCTACGAGCAGTACTTC.

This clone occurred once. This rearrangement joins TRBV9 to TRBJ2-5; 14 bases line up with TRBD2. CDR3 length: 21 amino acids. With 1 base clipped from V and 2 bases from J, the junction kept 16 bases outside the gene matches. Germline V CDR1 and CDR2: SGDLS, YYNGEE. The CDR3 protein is CASSVSIITGLAGGKQETQYF. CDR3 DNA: TGTGCCAGCAGCGTATCCATCATCACTGGACTAGCGGGAGGCAAACAAGAGACCCAGTACTTC.

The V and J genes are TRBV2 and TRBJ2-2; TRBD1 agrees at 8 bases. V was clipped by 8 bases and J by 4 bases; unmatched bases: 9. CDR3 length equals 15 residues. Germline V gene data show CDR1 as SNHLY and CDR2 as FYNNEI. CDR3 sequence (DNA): TGTGCCAGCTCCGAGGACAGGGAGTTCACCGGGGAGCTGTTTTTT. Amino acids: CASSEDREFTGELFF.

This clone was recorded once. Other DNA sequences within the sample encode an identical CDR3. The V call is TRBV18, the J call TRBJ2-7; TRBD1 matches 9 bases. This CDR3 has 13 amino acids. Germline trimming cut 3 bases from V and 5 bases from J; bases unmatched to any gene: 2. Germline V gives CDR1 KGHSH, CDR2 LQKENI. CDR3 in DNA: TGTGCCAGCTCACCTGGACAGGGGAACGAGCAGTACTTC. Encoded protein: CASSPGQGNEQYF.

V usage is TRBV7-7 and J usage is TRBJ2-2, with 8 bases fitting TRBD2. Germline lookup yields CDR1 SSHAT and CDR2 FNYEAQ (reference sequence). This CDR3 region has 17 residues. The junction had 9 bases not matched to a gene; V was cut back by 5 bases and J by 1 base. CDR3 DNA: TGTGCCAGCAGCCCCCAACCTCTAGCGGGGAACACCGGGGAGCTGTTTTTT. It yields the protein CASSPQPLAGNTGELFF.